This TCR beta chain is from a study of metastatic and nonmetastatic thyroid tumors. V was clipped by 2 bases and J by 3 bases, with 7 bases between them. Germline V lookup: CDR1 MNHEY, CDR2 SMNVEV (reference sequence). This CDR3 contains 13 residues. This clone was detected ten times or more. Patients had received no treatment of any kind before thyroid surgery. Using MiXCR, TCRdb reanalyzed the PCR reads. This sample has 85,000 to 95,000 clones, with 15% found just once. This receptor was taken from a female donor with papillary thyroid cancer or a benign thyroid nodule (not recorded which). Some clones in this sample may be carry-over from other donors' samples. The rearrangement uses TRBV27 and TRBJ1-1; D call uncertain. What was sequenced was blood. CDR3 in amino acids: CASSLGRYTEAFF. The CDR3, as DNA: TGTGCCAGCAGTTTAGGCAGATACACTGAAGCTTTCTTT.